This TCR beta chain was documented in a study of cytomegalovirus exposure and HLA in healthy donors. The protocol was immunoSEQ multiplex PCR, while the TCRdb copy is restricted to in-frame clones and leaves out a portion. This sample has roughly 250,000 clones, with approximately 86% found just once. The donors were part of the validation cohort, which consisted of over a hundred subjects and was separate from the first cohort of under 750 subjects. As to this clone: The target antigen is unknown.

Whole-study findings and limits: Despite most TCR sequences being rare, some public TCRs occurred in many donors. The study put some 150 TCR beta chains on its list as cytomegalovirus-associated.

Trimming at V came to 6 bases and at J to 5 bases, leaving 5 bases not matched to a gene. The germline CDR1 and CDR2 sequences are SQVTM and ANQGSEA. This CDR3 is built from 13 residues. The chain employs TRBV29-1 and TRBJ1-1; 11 bases map to TRBD1. This clonotype was obtained from a woman aged 25 to 39 in good health and CMV-seropositive. Sequenced input: PBMCs. CDR3 in amino acids: CSVGTGGKTEAFF. The CDR3 nucleotides read TGCAGCGTGGGGACAGGGGGTAAAACTGAAGCTTTCTTT.